This entry lists 20 T cell receptor beta chains sequenced from one sample in a study of blood T cell repertoires in COVID-19. Profiled with immunoSEQ multiplex PCR; TCRdb holds only in-frame clones, not every one. Altogether 380,000 or so clones are present, roughly 80% being singletons, with the ten largest covering more than 0.85%. Sequencing was done on a sample of peripheral blood. The receptors were sampled from a human donor with acute or convalescent COVID-19. The donor label of this sample is uncertain.

The rearrangement joins TRBV6-6 to TRBJ1-2; perhaps TRBD1 as D (5 bases). The germline V gene has CDR1 MNHNY and CDR2 SVGAGI (reference sequence). The CDR3 totals 14 residues. Trimming removed 6 bases at V and 7 bases at J, with 18 bases between. The CDR3 sequence is CASRALGIGAGYTF. The CDR3 nucleotides read TGTGCCAGCAGGGCCCTTGGAATAGGGGCTGGCTACACCTTC.

The V gene is TRBV6-5, the J gene TRBJ2-5; 7 bases align to TRBD1. Trimming took 6 bases from V and 1 from J; bases not matched to a gene: 5. The CDR3 is 14 residues long. CDR1 and CDR2 (germline): MNHEY, SVGAGI. DNA for the CDR3: TGTGCCAGCAGACGGAGACAGGGCCAAGAGACCCAGTACTTC. This codes for CASRRRQGQETQYF.

This chain connects TRBV5-5 to TRBJ2-7; D unclear. CDR1 is SGHKS and CDR2 is YYEKEE in the germline V gene (reference sequence). Deletions cut 0 bases from V and 5 bases from J, with 9 bases between. The CDR3 length is 13 residues. The CDR3 spells CASSLASSNEQYF. CDR3 nucleotides: TGTGCCAGCAGCTTGGCCTCTAGTAACGAGCAGTACTTC.

The rearrangement uses TRBV7-9 and TRBJ1-6; 7 positions match TRBD1. Trimming cost V 10 bases and J 5 bases; bases outside gene matches: 8. Germline V gene sequence: CDR1 SEHNR, CDR2 FQNEAQ (reference sequence). CDR3 length: 14 residues. For the CDR3, the DNA is TGTGCCACCACTTACGGGACAGATAATTCACCCCTCCACTTT. It translates to CATTYGTDNSPLHF.

The chain is built from TRBV2 and TRBJ1-5; 9 bases map to TRBD1. This CDR3 contains 14 residues. Trimming removed 6 bases from V and 4 bases from J; junction bases left unmatched: 4. CDR1 SNHLY and CDR2 FYNNEI come from the germline V gene. The CDR3 nucleotides read TGTGCCAGCAGCCTGACAGGGGGGAATCAGCCCCAGCATTTT. It is translated as CASSLTGGNQPQHF.

The J gene is TRBJ2-7, the V gene TRBV9, with 8 bases matching TRBD1. The V gene end was trimmed by 0 bases and the J gene end by 1 base; junction bases not matched to a gene: 9. This CDR3 contains 17 residues. The germline gives CDR1 SGDLS, CDR2 YYNGEE. This CDR3 is CASSVDGTGPLSYEQYF. The CDR3 DNA is TGTGCCAGCAGCGTAGACGGGACAGGTCCCCTATCCTACGAGCAGTACTTC.

This clone has more than one count but fewer than ten. The chain couples TRBV5-1 to TRBJ1-4; TRBD1 matches 7 bases. CDR1 and CDR2 from the germline V gene are SGHRS and YFSETQ. V lost 0 bases to trimming and J lost 4 bases; unmatched junction nucleotides: 0. The CDR3 runs to 14 residues. CDR3 sequence: CASSLAGGNEKLFF. CDR3 DNA: TGCGCCAGCAGCTTGGCAGGGGGTAATGAAAAACTGTTTTTT.

This chain links TRBV28 with TRBJ2-1, with 9 bases aligning to TRBD2. With V trimmed by 7 bases and J by 4 bases, 8 bases remained unmatched. Per the germline V gene, CDR1 is MDHEN and CDR2 is SYDVKM. The CDR3 has 15 amino acids. In DNA form, the CDR3 reads TGTGCCAGCACCATTAGCGGGGGTGCTTACAATGAGCAGTTCTTC. It is translated as CASTISGGAYNEQFF.

V gene TRBV7-2 combines with J gene TRBJ2-1; TRBD2 is a possible D gene (6 bases). The CDR3 loop spans 13 amino acids. Per the germline V gene, CDR1 is SGHTA and CDR2 is FQGNSA. V was cut by 4 bases and J by 9 bases, with 13 bases left in between. The CDR3 protein is CASSSEGRGEQFF. The CDR3 DNA is TGTGCCAGCAGCTCGGAGGGCCGAGGTGAGCAGTTCTTC.

The J gene is TRBJ2-5, the V gene TRBV11-2, with a possible D match to TRBD2 (6 bases). The germline V gene encodes CDR1 SGHAT and CDR2 FQNNGV. Trimming cost V 4 bases and J 9 bases, with 15 bases left between them. The CDR3 spans 13 residues. CDR3 sequence reads: CASSSGVMEAQYF. CDR3 coding DNA: TGTGCCAGCAGCTCGGGGGTTATGGAGGCCCAGTACTTC.

V is TRBV7-9 and J is TRBJ2-1; 9 bases map to TRBD2. Germline lookup yields CDR1 SEHNR and CDR2 FQNEAQ (reference sequence). The V gene end was trimmed by 5 bases and the J gene end by 6 bases; junction bases not matched to a gene: 8. The CDR3 has 15 amino acids. The CDR3 DNA follows: TGTGCCAGCAGCCCGAGACTAGCGGAATTCAATGAGCAGTTCTTC. It codes for CASSPRLAEFNEQFF.

DNA for the CDR3: TGTGCCAGCAGCCGACTCCCGGACAGGGGGATCACTGAAGCTTTCTTT. Amino acid sequence: CASSRLPDRGITEAFF. The chain is built from TRBV5-5 and TRBJ1-1; 10 bases align to TRBD1. The CDR3 is made up of 16 amino acids. CDR1 and CDR2 (germline): SGHKS, YYEKEE (reference sequence). Trimming cost V 4 bases and J 4 bases; bases outside gene matches: 10. The full variable domain, rest sourced from reference TRBV5-5 and TRBJ1-1, is DAGVTQSPTHLIKTRGQQVTLRCSPISGHKSVSWYQQVLGQGPQFIFQYYEKEERGRGNFPDRFSARQFPNYSSELNVNALLLGDSALYLCASSRLPDRGITEAFFGQGTRLTVV.

The genes are TRBV28 and TRBJ1-5; D might be TRBD1 (5 bases). This CDR3 contains 10 residues. V was cut by 8 bases and J by 12 bases, with 11 bases left in between. The germline CDR1 and CDR2 sequences are MDHEN and SYDVKM. The DNA of the CDR3 is TGTGCCAGCGCCAGGGCCTACCAGCATTTT. Its translation is CASARAYQHF.

The genes are TRBV5-4 and TRBJ2-7, with 9 bases lining up with TRBD2. CDR1 and CDR2 (germline): SGHNT, YYREEE (reference sequence). The V gene end was trimmed by 4 bases and the J gene end by 7 bases; junction bases not matched to a gene: 15. This CDR3 has 16 residues. In DNA form, the CDR3 reads TGTGCCAGCAGCCCCCGACTAGCGGAGTCGCGAAGGGAGCAGTACTTC. Translated: CASSPRLAESRREQYF.

This clone was counted a few times. The CDR3 is CASSVTGRKNEKLFF. The CDR3 DNA reads TGTGCCAGCAGTGTCACAGGGCGAAAGAATGAAAAACTGTTTTTT. The chain uses TRBV2 and TRBJ1-4; D may be TRBD1 (6 bases). The CDR3 covers 15 residues. The V end lost 4 bases, the J end lost 5 bases, and 14 bases lay between the germline ends. Germline V lookup: CDR1 SNHLY, CDR2 FYNNEI.

The V call is TRBV2, the J call TRBJ1-1; 7 positions match TRBD1. V lost 2 bases and J lost 0; bases outside the gene matches: 6. Germline lookup yields CDR1 SNHLY and CDR2 FYNNEI. This CDR3 contains 16 residues. The CDR3 DNA reads TGTGCCAGCAGTGAACTAGGGACAGACATGAACACTGAAGCTTTCTTT. Encoded protein: CASSELGTDMNTEAFF.

The V and J genes are TRBV27 and TRBJ1-1; a weak D match, TRBD1 (5 bases). V gave up 7 bases and J gave up 0 bases, with 15 bases separating them. This CDR3 is built from 15 residues. The V gene's germline CDR1 is MNHEY and CDR2 SMNVEV (reference sequence). CDR3 bases: TGTGCCAGCACCTTAAGGGGCAGCATGAACACTGAAGCTTTCTTT. This codes for CASTLRGSMNTEAFF.

The chain joins TRBV19 to TRBJ1-5; possibly TRBD1 for D (6 bases). This CDR3 spans 14 amino acids. V was shortened by 5 bases and J by 4 bases, with 12 bases between the two germline ends. Germline V gene lookup returns CDR1 LNHDA and CDR2 SQIVND (reference sequence). The DNA of the CDR3 is TGTGCCAGTAGTTTCGAAGGGGGAAATCAGCCCCAGCATTTT. The encoded protein is CASSFEGGNQPQHF.

The chain uses TRBV9 and TRBJ2-4; 7 nucleotides agree with TRBD1. With 4 bases clipped from V and 8 bases from J, the junction kept 12 bases outside the gene matches. Germline V CDR1 and CDR2: SGDLS, YYNGEE. This CDR3 has 15 residues. The CDR3 DNA sequence: TGTGCCAGCAGCTCCCCGACAGGGACCGGGGACATTCAGTACTTC. Translating it yields CASSSPTGTGDIQYF. The entire variable domain, with the rest obtained from reference TRBV9 and TRBJ2-4, is as follows: DSGVTQTPKHLITATGQRVTLRCSPRSGDLSVYWYQQSLDQGLQFLIQYYNGEERAKGNILERFSAQQFPDLHSELNLSSLELGDSALYFCASSSPTGTGDIQYFGAGTRLSVL.

The V and J genes are TRBV11-2 and TRBJ2-2; a weak D match, TRBD1 (5 bases). Trimming removed 1 base from V and 4 bases from J, with 10 bases in between. Germline V lookup: CDR1 SGHAT, CDR2 FQNNGV. The CDR3 length is 15 residues. This CDR3 is CASSLAAGSTGELFF. The CDR3 DNA is TGTGCCAGCAGCTTAGCCGCAGGGTCCACCGGGGAGCTGTTTTTT.